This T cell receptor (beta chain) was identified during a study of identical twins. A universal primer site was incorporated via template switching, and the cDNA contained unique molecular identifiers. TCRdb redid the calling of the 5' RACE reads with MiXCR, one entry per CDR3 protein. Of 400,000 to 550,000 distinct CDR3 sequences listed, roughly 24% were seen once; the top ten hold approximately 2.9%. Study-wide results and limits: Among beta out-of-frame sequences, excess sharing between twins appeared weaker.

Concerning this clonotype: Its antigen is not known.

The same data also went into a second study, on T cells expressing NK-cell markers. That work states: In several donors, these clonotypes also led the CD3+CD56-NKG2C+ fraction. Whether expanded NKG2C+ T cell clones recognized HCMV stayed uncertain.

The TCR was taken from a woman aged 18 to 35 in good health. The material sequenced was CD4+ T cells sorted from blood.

The chain's CDR3 is CASSLFAGGHTGELFF. The DNA of the CDR3 is TGTGCCAGCAGTTTATTTGCGGGAGGGCACACCGGGGAGCTGTTTTTT. This chain joins TRBV12-3 or TRBV12-4 and TRBJ2-2; 9 bases are shared with TRBD2. V dropped 2 bases and J dropped 3; count of bases not matched to a gene: 4. The CDR3 runs 16 residues.